This TCR beta chain was recorded in a study of early T cells in non-severe SARS-CoV-2 infection. One entry per CDR3 protein results from TCRdb running MiXCR on the 5' RACE reads. This table has 35,000 to 45,000 distinct CDR3 sequences, 5% to 6.5% appearing once. V was pared by 7 bases and J by 4 bases, with 14 bases between. The CDR3 runs to 12 residues. Per germline, CDR1 DFQATT and CDR2 SNEGSKA (reference sequence). The material sequenced was whole blood, taken at baseline. The rearrangement joins TRBV20-1 to TRBJ2-7; D not resolved. This clonotype originated in an adult who was a healthcare worker with PCR-confirmed SARS-CoV-2 infection or an uninfected control (not recorded which). The CDR3 here is CSVKYSVYEQYF. For the CDR3, the DNA is TGCAGTGTCAAGTACTCAGTATACGAGCAGTACTTC.